Sequencing of this T cell receptor (beta chain) was carried out in a study of cytomegalovirus exposure and HLA in healthy donors. Remarks on this clone: As yet, its antigen is unknown.

The table came from immunoSEQ multiplex PCR; TCRdb's copy has only in-frame clones and leaves some out. The sample records about 160,000 clones, roughly 96% being singletons. The CDR3 spans 15 residues. Per germline, CDR1 SGDLS and CDR2 YYNGEE. V lost 2 bases and J 1 base, leaving 12 bases between the germline ends. Study results and caveats: In vitro data verified a few CMV-associated chains as specific for CMV antigens.

The chain links TRBV9 to TRBJ1-1, with D possibly being TRBD1 (6 bases). This receptor was obtained from a woman aged 18 to 35 in good health and CMV-seronegative. Input material: PBMCs. The DNA for the CDR3 is TGTGCCAGCAGCGTCGGGGACACCCGGAACACTGAAGCTTTCTTT. Protein sequence: CASSVGDTRNTEAFF.